These T cell receptor beta chains were read from a single sample in a study of T cells after yellow fever vaccination. TCRdb re-derived calls from the 5' RACE reads in MiXCR, one entry per CDR3 protein. The table includes some 96,000 distinct CDR3 sequences, approximately 8.4% detected once. This material consisted of CD8+ T cells not binding an NS4B(214-222) dextramer, sorted from PBMCs, taken roughly 15 days after the first yellow fever vaccination. Source of these receptors: a young man who received the YFV17D yellow fever vaccine. Each CDR3 is given without its conserved first and last residue. Fields, in order: CDR3 protein, V gene, J gene, CDR3 length.

ASSQRGTGELF,TRBV4-1,TRBJ2-2,11
ASSYGIGQPQH,TRBV6-2/TRBV6-3,TRBJ1-5,11
ASSLLGGAGDTQY,TRBV7-2,TRBJ2-3,13
ASSLLAGSSYEQY,TRBV27,TRBJ2-7,13
ASSLSTGQETQY,TRBV27,TRBJ2-5,12
SVEMGQGSNYGYT,TRBV29-1,TRBJ1-2,13
ASSSEKGEQY,TRBV7-9,TRBJ2-7,10
ASSLRVGEETQY,TRBV12-3/TRBV12-4,TRBJ2-5,12
ASRDSALGYNEQF,TRBV6-1,TRBJ2-1,13
ASSPGPGAGLQETQY,TRBV6-2/TRBV6-3,TRBJ2-5,15
ASSWERGSYEQY,TRBV4-3,TRBJ2-7,12
ASSLFAGTGRYQPQH,TRBV27,TRBJ1-5,15
ASSYYGRSETQY,TRBV19,TRBJ2-5,12
ASSERGGIDEQF,TRBV5-1,TRBJ2-1,12
ASSHRQGITDTQY,TRBV5-1,TRBJ2-3,13
SATPNEQF,TRBV29-1,TRBJ2-1,8
ASSLEAVPFDGGYT,TRBV7-2,TRBJ1-2,14
ASSLNGAPYEQY,TRBV27,TRBJ2-7,12
ASSLFRPPALYQETQY,TRBV27,TRBJ2-5,16
ASSSDRELYNSPLH,TRBV7-1,TRBJ1-6,14
ASSLRQGMGTEAF,TRBV5-6,TRBJ1-1,13
SARTLGQANNQPQH,TRBV20-1,TRBJ1-5,14
ATSISGTGNEQF,TRBV15,TRBJ2-1,12
AISESGQVELF,TRBV10-3,TRBJ2-2,11
ASSPGLHSYEQY,TRBV5-6,TRBJ2-7,12
ASSADRGTSTDTQY,TRBV5-1,TRBJ2-3,14
ASSETIGTNLDTDTQY,TRBV7-2,TRBJ2-3,16
ASSQGPGGPYEQY,TRBV3-1,TRBJ2-7,13
SAYLNTEAF,TRBV29-1,TRBJ1-1,9
SALRDGANQPQH,TRBV20-1,TRBJ1-5,12
ASSYYGVNTEAF,TRBV6-5,TRBJ1-1,12
ASSFLAGGGYEQY,TRBV7-6,TRBJ2-7,13
SSLGGEDQETQY,TRBV29-1,TRBJ2-5,12
AIRGWGPNSPLH,TRBV10-3,TRBJ1-6,12
ASSSLSSGDTDTQY,TRBV12-3/TRBV12-4,TRBJ2-3,14
SVVDGTDTQY,TRBV29-1,TRBJ2-3,10
ASSSATGNGYT,TRBV5-4,TRBJ1-2,11
ASSLARGSAGELF,TRBV7-2,TRBJ2-2,13
ASSSLLRVAPLH,TRBV12-3/TRBV12-4,TRBJ1-6,12
ASSSPGQQQY,TRBV7-9,TRBJ2-7,10
ASSAGDGNTEAF,TRBV5-1,TRBJ1-1,12
ASSLTKDEQF,TRBV5-1,TRBJ2-1,10
ASSGYPVVADTQY,TRBV4-1,TRBJ2-3,13
ASSQVGIDTEAF,TRBV4-1,TRBJ1-1,12
ASSLGAGFGYT,TRBV5-1,TRBJ1-2,11
ASSSAGDGNQPQH,TRBV5-5,TRBJ1-5,13
ASSQPRDRYSPLTYEQY,TRBV4-1,TRBJ2-7,17
ASSPPPRGRHEQY,TRBV27,TRBJ2-7,13
ASSFPRGGPNTGELF,TRBV7-2,TRBJ2-2,15
ASSFTHTEAF,TRBV28,TRBJ1-1,10
ASSSTPMNTEAF,TRBV5-4,TRBJ1-1,12